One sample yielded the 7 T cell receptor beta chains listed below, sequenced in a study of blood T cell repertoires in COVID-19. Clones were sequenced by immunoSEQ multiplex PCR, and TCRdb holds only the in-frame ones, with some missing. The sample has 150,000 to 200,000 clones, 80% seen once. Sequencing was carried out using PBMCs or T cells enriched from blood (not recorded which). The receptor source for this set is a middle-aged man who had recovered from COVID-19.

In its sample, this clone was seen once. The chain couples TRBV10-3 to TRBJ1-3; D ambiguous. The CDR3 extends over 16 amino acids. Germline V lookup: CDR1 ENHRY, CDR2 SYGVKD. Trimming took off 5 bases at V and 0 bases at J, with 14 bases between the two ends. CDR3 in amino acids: CAISPIQVISGNTIYF. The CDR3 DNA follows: TGTGCCATCAGTCCTATCCAGGTTATCTCTGGAAACACCATATATTTT.

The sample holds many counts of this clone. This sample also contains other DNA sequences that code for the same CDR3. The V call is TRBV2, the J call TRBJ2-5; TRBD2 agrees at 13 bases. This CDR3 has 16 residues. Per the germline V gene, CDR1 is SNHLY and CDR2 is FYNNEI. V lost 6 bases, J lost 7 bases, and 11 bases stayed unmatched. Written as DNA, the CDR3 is TGTGCCAGCAGCTTCCTCACTAGCGGGGGGGCGGGGACCCAGTACTTC. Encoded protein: CASSFLTSGGAGTQYF.

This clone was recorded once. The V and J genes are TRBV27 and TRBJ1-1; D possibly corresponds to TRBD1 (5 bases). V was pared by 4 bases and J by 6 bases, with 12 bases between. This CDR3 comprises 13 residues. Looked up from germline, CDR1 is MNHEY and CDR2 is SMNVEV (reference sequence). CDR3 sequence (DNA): TGTGCCAGCAGTTGGGGGGGGAGGGCTGAAGCTTTCTTT. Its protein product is CASSWGGRAEAFF.

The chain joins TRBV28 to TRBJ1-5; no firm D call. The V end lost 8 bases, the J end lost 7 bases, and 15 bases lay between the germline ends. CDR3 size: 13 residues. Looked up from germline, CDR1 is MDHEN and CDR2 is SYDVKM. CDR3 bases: TGTGCCAGCTCTCGCGAAAGGAGCCAGCCCCAGCATTTT. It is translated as CASSRERSQPQHF.

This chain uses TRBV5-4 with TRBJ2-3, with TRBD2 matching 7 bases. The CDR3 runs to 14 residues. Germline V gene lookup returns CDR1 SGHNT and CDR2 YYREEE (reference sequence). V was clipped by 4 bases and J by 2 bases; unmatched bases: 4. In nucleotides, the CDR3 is TGTGCCAGCAGCGCGGGGGAGACCACAGATACGCAGTATTTT. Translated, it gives CASSAGETTDTQYF.

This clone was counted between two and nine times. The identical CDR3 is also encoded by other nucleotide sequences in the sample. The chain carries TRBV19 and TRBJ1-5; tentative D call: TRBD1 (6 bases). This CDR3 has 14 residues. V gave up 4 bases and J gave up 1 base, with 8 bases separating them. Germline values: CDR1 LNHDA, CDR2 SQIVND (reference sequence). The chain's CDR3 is CASSTTGSNQPQHF. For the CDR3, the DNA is TGTGCCAGTAGTACGACAGGAAGCAATCAGCCCCAGCATTTT.

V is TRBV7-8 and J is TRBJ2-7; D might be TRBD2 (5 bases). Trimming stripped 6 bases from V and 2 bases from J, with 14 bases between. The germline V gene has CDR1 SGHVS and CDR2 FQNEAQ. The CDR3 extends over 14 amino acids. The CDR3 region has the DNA TGTGCCAGCAGTTCTATCCCGGGAACCTACGAGCAGTACGTC. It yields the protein CASSSIPGTYEQYV.